The 31 T cell receptor beta chains below were found in one sample sequenced in a study of CD8 T cells in Susac syndrome. After extraction with the RNeasy kit, roughly 0.45 to 1 ug of the RNA was reverse transcribed using random hexamers. In TCRdb, the immunoSEQ multiplex PCR reads were re-called with MiXCR into one record per CDR3 protein. The data hold about 250,000 distinct CDR3 sequences, with over 85% observed a single time. The specimen sequenced was CD4+ T cells from PBMCs. The receptors shown here come from a human donor with multiple sclerosis.

DNA of the CDR3: TGCAGCGTTGATGAATTAGCGGGAGGGCCGGGCGAGCAGTTCTTC. It translates to CSVDELAGGPGEQFF. J is TRBJ2-1 and V is TRBV29-1; 11 positions match TRBD2. V shed 3 bases, J shed 10 bases, and the junction held 11 bases outside the gene matches. The CDR3 extends over 15 amino acids. Germline CDR1 is SQVTM and CDR2 is ANQGSEA.

V usage is TRBV5-1 and J usage is TRBJ2-1; tentatively, D is TRBD1 (5 bases). V was cut by 7 bases and J by 7 bases, with 24 bases left in between. In germline, CDR1 is SGHRS, CDR2 YFSETQ. CDR3 length equals 16 residues. The CDR3 DNA is TGCGCCAGCGGGGCGGTTGGCTCAAAAGGGGTGAATGAGCAGTTCTTC. Its translation: CASGAVGSKGVNEQFF.

The V call is TRBV29-1, the J call TRBJ2-7, with 10 bases matching TRBD1. The V and J ends lost 5 bases and 3 bases, in that order; junction bases with no gene match: 7. The CDR3 length is 14 residues. Germline loops: CDR1 SQVTM, CDR2 ANQGSEA. The CDR3 here is CSVPSGTGDYEQYF. In DNA form, the CDR3 reads TGCAGCGTTCCCTCCGGGACAGGGGACTACGAGCAGTACTTC.

The chain is built from TRBV12-3 or TRBV12-4 and TRBJ2-2; D is perhaps TRBD2 (6 bases). V lost 5 bases, J lost 5 bases, and 12 bases lay in between. The CDR3 has 14 residues. This chain's CDR3 is CASSPTAGTGELFF. CDR3 coding DNA: TGTGCCAGCAGTCCCACCGCGGGAACCGGGGAGCTGTTTTTT.

V usage is TRBV2 and J usage is TRBJ2-2; D is ambiguous. There are 13 residues in the CDR3. In germline, CDR1 is SNHLY, CDR2 FYNNEI. V was cut by 4 bases and J by 6 bases, with 9 bases left in between. The CDR3 nucleotides are TGTGCCAGCAGTGGTGGCTATCCCGGGGAGCTGTTTTTT. Protein product: CASSGGYPGELFF.

The J gene is TRBJ2-5, the V gene TRBV5-6; 8 bases fit TRBD1. This CDR3 contains 15 residues. CDR1 is SGHDT and CDR2 is YYEEEE in the germline V gene. V shed 3 bases, J shed 4 bases, and the junction held 8 bases outside the gene matches. The CDR3 region has the DNA TGTGCCAGCAGCTGGCGGACAGGGTTCACAGAGACCCAGTACTTC. It encodes CASSWRTGFTETQYF.

This clonotype came up a few times. The rearrangement uses TRBV19 and TRBJ1-3; 7 bases map to TRBD1. The V segment lost 7 bases and the J segment 3 bases; nucleotides outside the gene matches: 12. The CDR3 runs to 16 residues. Germline V CDR1 and CDR2: LNHDA, SQIVND (reference sequence). CDR3 sequence (DNA): TGTGCCAGTAAGACTCGGGACAGAACCCTTGGAAACACCATATATTTT. Translating gives CASKTRDRTLGNTIYF.

This rearrangement joins TRBV7-2 to TRBJ2-3; 8 nucleotides agree with TRBD2. Germline V lookup: CDR1 SGHTA, CDR2 FQGNSA. V shed 5 bases, J shed 2 bases, and the junction held 6 bases outside the gene matches. The CDR3 has 15 residues. The CDR3 protein is CASSPTGGYTDTQYF. DNA for the CDR3: TGTGCCAGCAGCCCCACGGGGGGGTACACAGATACGCAGTATTTT. Using reference TRBV7-2 and TRBJ2-3 for the parts outside the CDR3, the full variable domain is GAGVSQSPSNKVTEKGKDVELRCDPISGHTALYWYRQSLGQGLEFLIYFQGNSAPDKSGLPSDRFSAERTGGSVSTLTIQRTQQEDSAVYLCASSPTGGYTDTQYFGPGTRLTVL.

J is TRBJ2-5 and V is TRBV7-6; possibly TRBD1 for D (6 bases). The V end was cut by 1 base, the J end by 5 bases, with 17 bases between. CDR1 is SGHVS and CDR2 is FNYEAQ in the germline V gene. The CDR3 loop spans 16 amino acids. For the CDR3, the DNA is TGTGCCAGCAGCTTAGGGCCGCTGAGGGGGATGGAGACCCAGTACTTC. It encodes CASSLGPLRGMETQYF.

The chain couples TRBV19 to TRBJ1-6, with a tentative D call TRBD1 (5 bases). The CDR3 runs 13 residues. Germline V gene lookup returns CDR1 LNHDA and CDR2 SQIVND (reference sequence). V lost 3 bases to trimming and J lost 13 bases, with 13 bases between them. The CDR3 sequence is CASSITGRHPLHF. Here the CDR3 DNA reads TGTGCCAGTAGTATCACAGGCCGCCACCCCCTCCACTTT.

The V gene is TRBV12-3 or TRBV12-4, the J gene TRBJ1-1; D gene unclear. Trimming removed 4 bases at V and 12 bases at J, with 24 bases between. The CDR3 has 15 amino acids. This CDR3 is CASSSGNEGPMGTFF. DNA for the CDR3: TGTGCCAGCAGTTCGGGGAACGAAGGACCCATGGGGACTTTCTTT.

This chain uses TRBV12-3 or TRBV12-4 with TRBJ2-5, with D unclear. The CDR3 extends over 12 amino acids. V was pared by 4 bases and J by 5 bases, with 8 bases between. The CDR3 bases are TGTGCCAGCAGTTCCGGCCTGGAGACCCAGTACTTC. Its translation is CASSSGLETQYF.

The chain couples TRBV6-2 or TRBV6-3 to TRBJ1-6; 7 nucleotides match TRBD1. CDR1 and CDR2 (germline): MNHEY, SVGEGT. CDR3 length: 17 amino acids. V shed 8 bases and J 10 bases; nucleotides not matched to a gene: 20. The CDR3, as DNA: TGTGCCAGCCGCACGCCCTGGGAGACAGGGCGGAGATCACCCCTCCACTTT. Protein: CASRTPWETGRRSPLHF.

This sequence joins TRBV3-1 and TRBJ2-2; possibly TRBD1 for D (5 bases). This CDR3 is built from 15 residues. The V gene lost 1 base and the J gene lost 3 bases, with 9 bases spanning the gap. The germline CDR1 and CDR2 sequences are LGHDT and YNNKEL (reference sequence). The CDR3 loop reads CASSQAGRDTGELFF. The CDR3 DNA is TGTGCCAGCAGCCAAGCGGGCAGGGACACCGGGGAGCTGTTTTTT.

V is TRBV30 and J is TRBJ1-6; D uncertain. V gave up 1 base and J gave up 7 bases, with 11 bases separating them. Germline V gene sequence: CDR1 GTSNPN, CDR2 SVGIG (reference sequence). This CDR3 contains 14 residues. The CDR3 reads CAWSGWTGNSPLHF. The CDR3 nucleotides read TGTGCCTGGAGTGGATGGACGGGGAATTCACCCCTCCACTTT.

The chain has TRBV5-1 and TRBJ2-1; the match to TRBD2 covers 10 bases. This CDR3 comprises 14 residues. Germline CDR1 reads SGHRS; CDR2 reads YFSETQ. The trim removed 6 bases at V and 5 bases at J, leaving 5 bases unmatched. The CDR3 DNA is TGCGCCAGCACCCTAGCGGGAGAACACAATGAGCAGTTCTTC. Translating gives CASTLAGEHNEQFF.

The chain employs TRBV27 and TRBJ1-3; 10 bases are shared with TRBD1. V trimming: 6 bases; J trimming: 5 bases; junction bases outside the gene matches: 10. CDR1 MNHEY and CDR2 SMNVEV come from the germline V gene (reference sequence). The CDR3 contains 16 residues. This chain's CDR3 is CASSRGQGLGRNTIYF. DNA of the CDR3: TGTGCCAGCAGCCGGGGACAGGGGCTGGGGAGAAACACCATATATTTT.

In nucleotides, the CDR3 is TGTGCCAGCAGCGTAGGGGTTAATTCACCCCTCCACTTT. Encoded protein: CASSVGVNSPLHF. The chain combines TRBV9 with TRBJ1-6; no firm D call. The CDR3 consists of 13 residues. Germline CDR1 is SGDLS and CDR2 is YYNGEE. With 0 bases removed from V and 6 bases from J, the gap between germline ends came to 4 bases. Looking up the rest from reference TRBV9 and TRBJ1-6 gives the full variable domain: DSGVTQTPKHLITATGQRVTLRCSPRSGDLSVYWYQQSLDQGLQFLIQYYNGEERAKGNILERFSAQQFPDLHSELNLSSLELGDSALYFCASSVGVNSPLHFGNGTRLTVT.

The chain joins TRBV20-1 to TRBJ2-1; TRBD1 aligns across 9 bases. Germline V gives CDR1 DFQATT, CDR2 SNEGSKA (reference sequence). CDR3 length: 12 amino acids. V was pared by 0 bases and J by 15 bases, with 6 bases of the junction left unmatched. This chain's CDR3 is CSAREGDRVAFF. CDR3 nucleotides: TGCAGTGCTAGAGAGGGGGACAGGGTGGCGTTCTTC.

The genes are TRBV3-1 and TRBJ1-5, with D unclear. The V and J ends lost 0 bases and 6 bases respectively, with 12 bases between them. Germline V gene sequence: CDR1 LGHDT, CDR2 YNNKEL (reference sequence). This CDR3 is built from 15 residues. Here the CDR3 DNA reads TGTGCCAGCAGCCAAGATTCAGGATACGGTCAGCCCCAGCATTTT. Translated: CASSQDSGYGQPQHF.

The V and J genes are TRBV19 and TRBJ2-2, with a weak D call TRBD2 (6 bases). Looked up from germline, CDR1 is LNHDA and CDR2 is SQIVND (reference sequence). The CDR3 has 14 amino acids. Trimming cost V 1 base and J 5 bases, with 8 bases left between them. The DNA for the CDR3 is TGTGCCAGTAGTATAGGTAGCGGTACCGGGGAGCTGTTTTTT. This codes for CASSIGSGTGELFF.

This chain uses TRBV7-3 with TRBJ2-1; no clear D. The germline V and J ends were trimmed by 1 base and 9 bases, with 13 bases remaining between them. Germline-derived CDR1 and CDR2 are SGHTA and FQGTGA. The CDR3 contains 14 residues. The CDR3: CASSLMNPPGEQFF. CDR3 bases: TGTGCCAGCAGCTTAATGAATCCACCGGGTGAGCAGTTCTTC.

This clonotype was detected once. This chain connects TRBV27 to TRBJ2-7; D uncertain. Trimming removed 5 bases from V and 2 bases from J, with 16 bases in between. The CDR3 is made up of 15 amino acids. Germline CDR1 is MNHEY and CDR2 is SMNVEV (reference sequence). CDR3 bases: TGTGCCAGCAGTCCCCGGATGGGTCGAACCTACGAGCAGTACGTC. Protein product: CASSPRMGRTYEQYV.

This rearrangement joins TRBV4-1 to TRBJ2-2; D is uncertain. Germline lookup yields CDR1 MGHRA and CDR2 YSYEKL. Trimming left V 4 bases short and J 2 bases short, with 14 bases between. The CDR3 loop spans 16 amino acids. This CDR3 reads CASSLAMEINTGELFF. The CDR3 DNA sequence: TGCGCCAGCAGCCTTGCCATGGAGATCAACACCGGGGAGCTGTTTTTT.

The gene calls are TRBV4-1 and TRBJ2-1, with 11 positions matching TRBD1. Looked up from germline, CDR1 is MGHRA and CDR2 is YSYEKL. Germline trimming cut 1 base from V and 3 bases from J; bases unmatched to any gene: 5. The CDR3 has 17 amino acids. CDR3 in amino acids: CASSQGGQGADYNEQFF. The DNA of the CDR3 is TGCGCCAGCAGCCAAGGAGGACAGGGGGCGGACTACAATGAGCAGTTCTTC.

The V gene is TRBV10-1, the J gene TRBJ2-1, with 11 bases lining up with TRBD1. Germline CDR1 and CDR2: WNHNN and SYGVQD (reference sequence). The CDR3 runs to 15 residues. The J segment lost 13 bases and the V segment lost 4 bases, leaving 12 bases of the junction unmatched. The CDR3 nucleotides read TGCGCCAGCAGTGCCGGACAGGGGGCGCTTACTCGCCAGTTCTTC. It translates to CASSAGQGALTRQFF.

The V gene is TRBV3-1, the J gene TRBJ1-1; unclear D gene. CDR3 size: 13 residues. Germline V gene data show CDR1 as LGHDT and CDR2 as YNNKEL (reference sequence). Deletions cut 8 bases from V and 6 bases from J, with 16 bases between. As DNA, the CDR3 is TGTGCCAGCCGTCGCGGGGTTATGGCTGAAGCTTTCTTT. Translation: CASRRGVMAEAFF.

The V and J genes are TRBV11-2 and TRBJ2-7; TRBD2 matches at 7 bases. Germline V gene lookup returns CDR1 SGHAT and CDR2 FQNNGV. The CDR3 contains 15 residues. Unmatched junction bases numbered 5, after V lost 0 bases and J lost 3 bases. This CDR3 is CASSLDRLADYEQYV. The CDR3 DNA reads as TGTGCCAGCAGCTTAGACAGGCTAGCGGACTACGAGCAGTACGTC.

The gene calls are TRBV4-1 and TRBJ1-4, with 7 bases lining up with TRBD1. Germline V gives CDR1 MGHRA, CDR2 YSYEKL. This CDR3 is 17 amino acids long. V trimming: 0 bases; J trimming: 8 bases; junction bases outside the gene matches: 12. CDR3 nucleotides: TGCGCCAGCAGCCAAGATCCTGTAAGGGGGCAAAAGGAAAAACTGTTTTTT. Its protein product is CASSQDPVRGQKEKLFF.

The rearrangement links TRBV6-5 to TRBJ1-1; no clear D. CDR1 and CDR2 from the germline V gene are MNHEY and SVGAGI. V gave up 6 bases and J gave up 6 bases, with 11 bases separating them. This CDR3 has 12 residues. As DNA, the CDR3 is TGTGCCAGCAGCCAAGGGCCATCTGAAGCTTTCTTT. It codes for CASSQGPSEAFF.

J is TRBJ2-3 and V is TRBV30, with TRBD1 identical over 9 bases. This CDR3 has 14 amino acids. The J segment lost 5 bases and the V segment lost 5 bases, leaving 8 bases of the junction unmatched. Germline values: CDR1 GTSNPN, CDR2 SVGIG (reference sequence). The CDR3 sequence is CAWATGTGQDTQYF. CDR3 DNA sequence: TGTGCCTGGGCTACCGGGACAGGGCAAGATACGCAGTATTTT.